These 28 T cell receptor beta chains were all obtained from the same sample, sequenced in a study of TIL therapy for anti-PD-1-resistant metastatic lung cancer. Regarding time point: pre-treatment sample, taken before nivolumab and TIL therapy. Sequencing used immunoSEQ v3. Using immunoSEQ multiplex PCR, the repertoire was profiled, and TCRdb retains in-frame clones only, with some absent. The sample contains around 33,000 clones, just under 75% of which appear only once. The sample consisted of blood, taken at baseline. The receptors shown here come from a woman aged 30-79 years with non-small cell lung cancer.

The CDR3 sequence: CASSLARGWEHYGYTF. The CDR3 coding sequence is TGTGCCAGCAGCTTAGCCCGCGGGTGGGAACACTATGGCTACACCTTC. The chain joins TRBV7-9 to TRBJ1-2; no clear D gene. The CDR3 loop spans 16 amino acids. V lost 0 bases and J lost 3, with 14 bases in between. Germline CDR1 reads SEHNR; CDR2 reads FQNEAQ (reference sequence). The variable domain in full, with the rest retrieved from reference TRBV7-9 and TRBJ1-2, is DTGVSQNPRHKITKRGQNVTFRCDPISEHNRLYWYRQTLGQGPEFLTYFQNEAQLEKSRLLSDRFSAERPKGSFSTLEIQRTEQGDSAMYLCASSLARGWEHYGYTFGSGTRLTVV.

This clone was seen more than once but under ten times. CDR3 in amino acids: CASTSVMNTEAFF. CDR3 sequence (DNA): TGTGCCAGCACCTCGGTAATGAACACTGAAGCTTTCTTT. The chain couples TRBV5-6 to TRBJ1-1, with D hard to call. The CDR3 runs 13 residues. Germline CDR1 is SGHDT and CDR2 is YYEEEE. V shed 6 bases and J shed 0 bases, with 9 bases lying between them.

This clone has just a few counts. The chain uses TRBV19 and TRBJ2-3; 8 bases are a match to TRBD1. Germline V lookup: CDR1 LNHDA, CDR2 SQIVND (reference sequence). The CDR3 is 14 residues long. Trimming cost V 5 bases and J 7 bases; bases outside gene matches: 8. In DNA, the CDR3 is TGTGCCAGTAGTCCCGGACAGGGAAGAAATACGCAGTATTTT. Encoded protein: CASSPGQGRNTQYF.

The chain has TRBV2 and TRBJ2-2, with no clear D. V lost 7 bases and J lost 2, with 11 bases in between. The CDR3 is made up of 14 amino acids. The germline V gene encodes CDR1 SNHLY and CDR2 FYNNEI. CDR3 bases: TGTGCCAGCAAATCAGTCGGAAACACCGGGGAGCTGTTTTTT. Amino acid sequence: CASKSVGNTGELFF.

The chain joins TRBV6-5 to TRBJ2-5; either TRBD1 or TRBD2 may fit D (6 bases each). CDR1 is MNHEY, CDR2 SVGAGI, per germline. There are 14 residues in the CDR3. The ends were cut back, 6 bases at V and 1 base at J, with 12 bases in the middle. The CDR3 spells CASSSRGVQETQYF. The CDR3, as DNA: TGTGCCAGCAGCTCAAGGGGGGTCCAAGAGACCCAGTACTTC.

The chain employs TRBV5-6 and TRBJ2-2; D not certain. Germline loops: CDR1 SGHDT, CDR2 YYEEEE. The CDR3 sequence is 12 residues long. V was shortened by 1 base and J by 7 bases, with 5 bases between the two germline ends. The CDR3 loop is CASSLTLGELFF. In DNA form, the CDR3 reads TGTGCCAGCAGCTTGACACTCGGGGAGCTGTTTTTT.

The chain uses TRBV6-5 and TRBJ2-2; D perhaps matches TRBD2 (6 bases). The germline V gene encodes CDR1 MNHEY and CDR2 SVGAGI. This CDR3 contains 14 residues. V shed 7 bases and J shed 5 bases, with 14 bases lying between them. Here the CDR3 DNA reads TGTGCCAGCATGGTAGCGGAGTGGACCGGGGAGCTGTTTTTT. Protein sequence: CASMVAEWTGELFF.

There are a few counts of this clone. V is TRBV30 and J is TRBJ1-5; D gene ambiguous. This CDR3 has 14 residues. V was shortened by 4 bases and J by 0 bases, with 10 bases between the two germline ends. CDR1 is GTSNPN, CDR2 SVGIG, per germline (reference sequence). The CDR3 sequence is CAWKRFGSNQPQHF. The CDR3 bases are TGTGCCTGGAAGCGCTTTGGTAGCAATCAGCCCCAGCATTTT.

This clone was counted between two and nine times. The CDR3 DNA reads as TGTGCCAGCAGCACTTGGAACACTGAAGCTTTCTTT. Its protein is CASSTWNTEAFF. This chain links TRBV27 with TRBJ1-1; D not resolved. The CDR3 runs 12 residues. Germline V lookup: CDR1 MNHEY, CDR2 SMNVEV (reference sequence). Trimming removed 6 bases from V and 1 base from J, with 6 bases in between.

This chain links TRBV25-1 with TRBJ1-5, with D maybe TRBD1 (5 bases). CDR3 length equals 15 residues. Germline V CDR1 and CDR2: MGHDK, SYGVNS. Trimming removed 3 bases from V and 2 bases from J, with 11 bases in between. This chain's CDR3 is CASSDGRVGNQPQHF. The CDR3 DNA sequence: TGTGCCAGCAGTGACGGCAGGGTAGGCAATCAGCCCCAGCATTTT.

This sequence joins TRBV5-1 and TRBJ2-7; possibly TRBD1 or TRBD2 for D (5 bases each). V was clipped by 3 bases and J by 2 bases, with 9 bases between them. Germline V gene lookup returns CDR1 SGHRS and CDR2 YFSETQ. The CDR3 is made up of 13 amino acids. The DNA for the CDR3 is TGCGCCAGCAGCTCCGGGACGGCCTACGAGCAGTACTTC. It translates to CASSSGTAYEQYF.

The genes are TRBV7-8 and TRBJ2-1; TRBD2 aligns across 9 bases. Germline CDR1 is SGHVS and CDR2 is FQNEAQ. This CDR3 region has 16 residues. V lost 4 bases to trimming and J lost 5 bases; unmatched junction nucleotides: 9. In DNA form, the CDR3 reads TGTGCCAGCAGCTCGAAAGCGGGAGGAGGGCACAATGAGCAGTTCTTC. Translating it yields CASSSKAGGGHNEQFF. Together with reference TRBV7-8 and TRBJ2-1, the CDR3 gives the full variable domain: GAGVSQSPRYKVAKRGQDVALRCDPISGHVSLFWYQQALGQGPEFLTYFQNEAQLDKSGLPSDRFFAERPEGSVSTLKIQRTQQEDSAVYLCASSSKAGGGHNEQFFGPGTRLTVL.

The J gene is TRBJ2-3, the V gene TRBV7-2, with unresolved D. The CDR3 spans 12 residues. V lost 5 bases, J lost 8 bases, and 11 bases lay in between. Germline V lookup: CDR1 SGHTA, CDR2 FQGNSA. The CDR3 DNA sequence: TGTGCCAGCAGCGCGCGGTTAGGTACGCAGTATTTT. It encodes CASSARLGTQYF.

CDR3 amino acids: CASQRGGNQPQHF. The CDR3 nucleotides read TGTGCCAGCCAAAGGGGTGGCAATCAGCCCCAGCATTTT. The chain couples TRBV6-6 to TRBJ1-5, with a weak D call TRBD1 (5 bases). Germline CDR1 MNHNY, CDR2 SVGAGI (reference sequence). This CDR3 has 13 residues. V was pared by 8 bases and J by 2 bases, with 10 bases between.

The J gene is TRBJ2-5, the V gene TRBV15, with 14 bases aligning to TRBD2. V shed 1 base, J shed 2 bases, and the junction held 0 bases outside the gene matches. The CDR3 is made up of 16 amino acids. Germline CDR1 and CDR2: LNHNV and YYDKDF (reference sequence). The CDR3, as DNA: TGTGCCACCAGCAGAGGGACTAGCGGGAGGCAAGAGACCCAGTACTTC. This sequence encodes CATSRGTSGRQETQYF.

V and J are TRBV30 and TRBJ1-2; 8 nucleotides align to TRBD1. The junction had 7 bases not matched to a gene; V was cut back by 3 bases and J by 10 bases. This CDR3 has 12 amino acids. CDR1 is GTSNPN, CDR2 SVGIG, per germline (reference sequence). The CDR3 reads CAWRADRENYTF. The CDR3 nucleotides are TGTGCCTGGAGGGCGGACAGGGAGAACTACACCTTC.

This chain connects TRBV6-4 to TRBJ2-1, with TRBD2 matching over 12 bases. CDR1 MRHNA and CDR2 SNTAGT come from the germline V gene. This CDR3 has 15 residues. V lost 6 bases to trimming and J lost 4 bases; unmatched junction nucleotides: 4. The CDR3 sequence is CASSPGLAGYNEQFF. CDR3 nucleotide sequence: TGTGCCAGCAGCCCGGGACTAGCGGGTTACAATGAGCAGTTCTTC.

This chain connects TRBV29-1 to TRBJ2-1, with 11 bases fitting TRBD2. V shed 7 bases, J shed 9 bases, and the junction held 8 bases outside the gene matches. Germline V lookup: CDR1 SQVTM, CDR2 ANQGSEA. This CDR3 has 13 residues. CDR3 loop: CSGRLAGSREQFF. The CDR3 DNA sequence: TGCAGCGGGCGACTAGCGGGATCCCGTGAGCAGTTCTTC.

The chain carries TRBV2 and TRBJ2-7; 9 nucleotides line up with TRBD1. Germline V gives CDR1 SNHLY, CDR2 FYNNEI. Trimming cost V 6 bases and J 5 bases; bases outside gene matches: 8. This CDR3 is built from 14 residues. The CDR3 DNA reads TGTGCCAGCAGATTACAGGGGGCATCGGACGAGCAGTACTTC. It specifies CASRLQGASDEQYF.

This chain joins TRBV10-1 and TRBJ2-7, with 10 bases matching TRBD1. The V gene's germline CDR1 is WNHNN and CDR2 SYGVQD (reference sequence). The CDR3 contains 13 residues. Trimming at V came to 4 bases and at J to 5 bases, leaving 2 bases not matched to a gene. The DNA for the CDR3 is TGCGCCAGCAGTGGGGGACAGGGGAACGAGCAGTACTTC. Translated: CASSGGQGNEQYF.

The chain recombines TRBV11-2 with TRBJ2-7; 7 bases map to TRBD2. V was clipped by 6 bases and J by 7 bases; unmatched bases: 12. CDR3 length: 14 residues. CDR1 and CDR2 from the germline V gene are SGHAT and FQNNGV. CDR3 DNA sequence: TGTGCCAGCAGGCGGGAGCCCGTACCGGGGGAGCAGTACTTC. Translating it yields CASRREPVPGEQYF.

The chain carries TRBV25-1 and TRBJ2-6; 8 positions agree with TRBD1. From germline, CDR1 is MGHDK and CDR2 SYGVNS. The CDR3 is 17 residues long. V dropped 4 bases and J dropped 2; count of bases not matched to a gene: 7. The CDR3 DNA reads TGTGCCAGCAGTGTAAGCAGGGGGCTAACTGGGGCCAACGTCCTGACTTTC. This codes for CASSVSRGLTGANVLTF. The entire variable domain, with the rest obtained from reference TRBV25-1 and TRBJ2-6, is as follows: EADIYQTPRYLVIGTGKKITLECSQTMGHDKMYWYQQDPGMELHLIHYSYGVNSTEKGDLSSESTVSRIRTEHFPLTLESARPSHTSQYLCASSVSRGLTGANVLTFGAGSRLTVL.

This rearrangement joins TRBV28 to TRBJ2-1; D is perhaps TRBD1 or TRBD2 (5 bases each). The V end lost 2 bases, the J end lost 4 bases, and 15 bases lay between the germline ends. CDR3 size: 16 residues. The germline CDR1 and CDR2 sequences are MDHEN and SYDVKM. DNA of the CDR3: TGTGCCAGCAGTTTAGGGGACGCAGCGCTATACAATGAGCAGTTCTTC. This translates into CASSLGDAALYNEQFF. Based on the CDR3 plus reference TRBV28 and TRBJ2-1, the full variable domain is DVKVTQSSRYLVKRTGEKVFLECVQDMDHENMFWYRQDPGLGLRLIYFSYDVKMKEKGDIPEGYSVSREKKERFSLILESASTNQTSMYLCASSLGDAALYNEQFFGPGTRLTVL.

This clone has only a few counts. CDR3 sequence (DNA): TGTGCCAGCAGTGATTACGACAGCACTGAAGCTTTCTTT. Residues: CASSDYDSTEAFF. This chain links TRBV6-1 with TRBJ1-1, with a possible D match to TRBD1 (5 bases). This CDR3 comprises 13 residues. Germline V CDR1 and CDR2: MNHNS, SASEGT. V was trimmed by 3 bases and J by 4 bases, leaving 9 bases between them.

V is TRBV6-4 and J is TRBJ2-3; D possibly corresponds to TRBD2 (6 bases). Germline CDR1 MRHNA, CDR2 SNTAGT. V dropped 0 bases and J dropped 4 bases, with 11 bases sitting between them. The CDR3 sequence is 15 residues long. CDR3 nucleotides: TGTGCCAGCAGTGACTCTAAGGGAGGAGCAGATACGCAGTATTTT. Translation gives CASSDSKGGADTQYF.

This clone was observed a single time. This rearrangement joins TRBV9 to TRBJ2-1; D is unresolved. This CDR3 contains 13 residues. Germline lookup yields CDR1 SGDLS and CDR2 YYNGEE. Trimming removed 0 bases from V and 6 bases from J, with 7 bases in between. The CDR3 region is CASSVVQTNEQFF. The CDR3 DNA reads as TGTGCCAGCAGCGTAGTACAGACCAATGAGCAGTTCTTC.

The rearrangement joins TRBV5-1 to TRBJ1-4; 9 bases match TRBD1. CDR3 length: 14 residues. The V gene end was trimmed by 4 bases and the J gene end by 7 bases; junction bases not matched to a gene: 5. Per germline, CDR1 SGHRS and CDR2 YFSETQ. CDR3 DNA: TGCGCCAGCAGCCTGGGACAGGGCGGTGAAAAACTGTTTTTT. This encodes CASSLGQGGEKLFF.

In DNA form, the CDR3 reads TGTGCCAGCAGGGCTACAGGGTCAGGCCAGCCCCAGCATTTT. This encodes CASRATGSGQPQHF. The chain links TRBV6-5 to TRBJ1-5; maybe TRBD1 (6 bases). Germline V gene sequence: CDR1 MNHEY, CDR2 SVGAGI. V dropped 6 bases and J dropped 7 bases, with 16 bases sitting between them. This CDR3 has 14 residues.